This TCR beta chain was documented in a study of response to subunit inactivated influenza vaccine. This clonotype showed up just once. CDR1 LNHNV and CDR2 YYDKDF come from the germline V gene (reference sequence). The CDR3 extends over 15 amino acids. V shed 1 base, J shed 3 bases, and the junction held 5 bases outside the gene matches. TCRdb reprocessed the RT-PCR reads via MiXCR and lists one record per CDR3 protein. The sample contains just under 550,000 distinct CDR3 sequences, roughly a quarter of which appear only once. These data also formed part of another study, on T cells expressing NK-cell markers. According to that study: The authors generated TCR beta cDNA through 5'RACE template switching with UMIs.

Specimen: CD4+ T cells sorted from PBMCs, collected 12 days after vaccination. V usage is TRBV15 and J usage is TRBJ2-7; 8 bases line up with TRBD1. The clonotype comes from a middle-aged man who received an inactivated influenza vaccine. CDR3 DNA sequence: TGTGCCACCAGCAGAGGATACGACAGGGGCTACGAGCAGTACTTC. It codes for CATSRGYDRGYEQYF.